A single sample is the source of the 20 T cell receptor beta chains below, sequenced in a study of tumor-infiltrating lymphocytes in primary liver carcinoma. Both RNA and DNA were isolated together from about 21-30 mg of bulk tissue that had not been sorted. Starting material of around 490 ng total RNA yielded TCR beta cDNA via a constant-region primer. Slightly modified ARM-PCR, run as three nested multiplex PCR rounds, produced the TCR beta libraries. It was with TRBV1-TRBV30 forward primers and a C-beta reverse primer that the first two PCR rounds were run, at around 9 cycles each. TCRdb itself ran the multiplex PCR reads through MiXCR, one entry per CDR3 protein. The sample contains approximately 110,000 distinct CDR3 sequences, under 65% of which appear only once. The specimen was liver tumor tissue from sampling region 3. The sample's subset: tumor region T3, left-lateral pole. All receptors derive from a woman aged 55-69 years with primary liver carcinoma and hepatitis B virus infection.

V and J are TRBV29-1 and TRBJ2-1; D remains unclear. Germline lookup yields CDR1 SQVTM and CDR2 ANQGSEA. The V and J ends lost 4 bases and 6 bases respectively, with 13 bases between them. The CDR3 runs to 13 residues. The CDR3, as DNA: TGCAGCGTTGGTAGGACCTCCCTCAATGAGCAGTTCTTC. Translating gives CSVGRTSLNEQFF.

Comment on this clonotype: The junction departs from the called germline gene at one end, perhaps through a read error. The V gene is TRBV29-1, the J gene TRBJ2-2; 7 bases fit TRBD1. CDR3 length: 14 amino acids. Germline V gives CDR1 SQVTM, CDR2 ANQGSEA. In DNA form, the CDR3 reads TGCATCGTTATTCCGGGACAGCCGAACACCGAGCTGTTTTTT. Its translation: CIVIPGQPNTELFF.

This chain uses TRBV28 with TRBJ2-7, with D hard to call. Trimming removed 4 bases at V and 2 bases at J, with 9 bases between. CDR1 is MDHEN, CDR2 SYDVKM, per germline. CDR3 size: 13 residues. The CDR3: CASSCPATYEQYF. CDR3 coding DNA: TGTGCCAGCAGTTGCCCAGCTACCTACGAGCAGTACTTC.

This clonotype was observed at least ten times. The V and J genes are TRBV4-1 and TRBJ2-7, with 10 bases lining up with TRBD1. After removal of 5 bases from V and 5 bases from J, the junction contained 15 bases not matched to a gene. Germline assignment: CDR1 MGHRA and CDR2 YSYEKL. The CDR3 contains 17 residues. The CDR3 DNA reads as TGCGCCAGCAGCAAAAGGGGGGAGGGACAGGGGTCCAACGAGCAGTACTTC. Residues: CASSKRGEGQGSNEQYF.

A remark on this clonotype: One end of the junction does not line up with germline, which may come from a read error. The chain couples TRBV11-1 to TRBJ2-7, with 11 bases identical to TRBD1. Germline values: CDR1 SGHAT, CDR2 FQDESV (reference sequence). This CDR3 comprises 15 residues. This chain's CDR3 is CASSHGGQGAYEQYF. The CDR3 DNA sequence: TGTGCCAGCAGCCACGGCGGACAGGGGGCCTACGAGCAATACTTC.

This clonotype was found many times. The J gene is TRBJ2-2, the V gene TRBV6-4, with TRBD2 matching over 9 bases. The ends lost 0 bases at V and 6 bases at J; junction bases unmatched: 2. CDR1 is MRHNA, CDR2 SNTAGT, per germline. The CDR3 runs 15 residues. As DNA, the CDR3 is TGTGCCAGCAGTGACTCCCTAGCGGGACCCGGGGAGCTGTTTTTT. Protein product: CASSDSLAGPGELFF.

As for this clonotype: A much more abundant neighbour one base away suggests this may be a read error. The rearrangement joins TRBV5-5 to TRBJ2-7; D is unresolved. Germline V gene lookup returns CDR1 SGHKS and CDR2 YYEKEE (reference sequence). The CDR3 runs 15 residues. The CDR3 sequence is CVSSLQPNPFYEQYF. For the CDR3, the DNA is TGTGTCAGCAGCTTGCAACCAAACCCATTCTACGAGCAGTACTTC.

About this clonotype: This may be a read error: a much more frequent sequence differs by one nucleotide. The J gene is TRBJ2-3, the V gene TRBV5-4; 12 positions match TRBD2. Trimming took 2 bases from V and 4 from J; bases not matched to a gene: 5. Germline loops: CDR1 SGHNT, CDR2 YYREEE (reference sequence). The CDR3 is 16 residues long. CDR3 region: CASSFASGRGSDTQYF. Here the CDR3 DNA reads TGTGCCAGCAGCTTTGCTAGCGGGAGGGGATCAGATACGCAGTATTTT.

The V and J genes are TRBV11-2 and TRBJ1-6; no definite D call. This CDR3 comprises 15 residues. V lost 6 bases to trimming and J lost 9 bases, with 18 bases between them. The germline V gene encodes CDR1 SGHAT and CDR2 FQNNGV. In nucleotides, the CDR3 is TGTGCCAGCAGTTTCGCCCGGGGTGTGGGTTCACCCCTCCACTTT. Its protein product is CASSFARGVGSPLHF.

Of note for this clonotype: A single base separates this from a much larger clone, so it may be a read error. V and J are TRBV6-5 and TRBJ2-7; no clear D gene. Germline values: CDR1 MNHEY, CDR2 SVGAGI. CDR3 size: 14 residues. The CDR3 is CASSYYSTSCEQYF. The CDR3 DNA reads TGTGCCAGCAGTTACTATTCCACATCCTGCGAGCAGTACTTC.

This clonotype turned up a few times. A read error is possible here, since a much larger clone lies one base away. V and J are TRBV29-1 and TRBJ2-1, with 8 bases matching TRBD1. The CDR3 sequence is 14 residues long. V gave up 7 bases and J gave up 3 bases; unmatched junction bases: 8. From germline, CDR1 is SQVTM and CDR2 ANQGSEA. The CDR3 nucleotides read TGCAGCGCTCCCGCAGGGGGCGGCTACAATGAGCAGTTCTTC. Protein: CSAPAGGGYNEQFF.

The CDR3 DNA is TGTGCCAGCAGCCGGGGCAGCGGCACAGATACGCAGTATTTT. Its translation is CASSRGSGTDTQYF. The chain employs TRBV7-2 and TRBJ2-3; tentatively, D is TRBD1 or TRBD2 (5 bases each). Germline CDR1 SGHTA, CDR2 FQGNSA. The CDR3 is 14 amino acids. Trimming pared 5 bases from V and 1 base from J, leaving 10 bases between.

The chain employs TRBV5-1 and TRBJ2-5, with TRBD2 identical over 15 bases. V was clipped by 3 bases and J by 4 bases; unmatched bases: 7. Germline CDR1 reads SGHRS; CDR2 reads YFSETQ. This CDR3 contains 17 residues. CDR3 coding DNA: TGCGCCAGCAGCTGGATGGGACTAGCGGGAGGAGGAGAGACCCAGTACTTC. It codes for CASSWMGLAGGGETQYF.

J is TRBJ2-5 and V is TRBV11-2, with TRBD2 matching over 9 bases. V shed 4 bases and J 7 bases; nucleotides not matched to a gene: 13. The germline V gene encodes CDR1 SGHAT and CDR2 FQNNGV. The CDR3 length is 16 residues. CDR3 bases: TGTGCCAGCAGCTCCCAGACTAGCGGTTGGGAATCGACCCAGTACTTC. This gives the protein CASSSQTSGWESTQYF.

Details on this clonotype: This may arise from a read error, as a much more abundant clone is one base away. This chain joins TRBV5-6 and TRBJ2-7; D possibly corresponds to TRBD2 (5 bases). The CDR3 is made up of 14 amino acids. The V gene lost 0 bases and the J gene lost 6 bases, with 13 bases spanning the gap. Germline loops: CDR1 SGHDT, CDR2 YYEEEE. CDR3 bases: TGTGCCAGCAGCTTGGGAGGGAAACTCTGCGAGCAGTACTTC. Translating gives CASSLGGKLCEQYF. Complete variable domain (other parts from reference TRBV5-6 and TRBJ2-7): DAGVTQSPTHLIKTRGQQVTLRCSPKSGHDTVSWYQQALGQGPQFIFQYYEEEERQRGNFPDRFSGHQFPNYSSELNVNALLLGDSALYLCASSLGGKLCEQYFGPGTRLTVT.

This clonotype was detected a few times. V usage is TRBV30 and J usage is TRBJ2-7; 10 positions match TRBD1. The V and J ends lost 7 bases and 2 bases, in that order; junction bases with no gene match: 8. Germline CDR1 is GTSNPN and CDR2 is SVGIG (reference sequence). The CDR3 totals 14 residues. The CDR3 coding sequence is TGTGCCTTGGCTCGACAGGGGGCGGCCTACGAGCAGTACTTC. Translation gives CALARQGAAYEQYF.

The chain's CDR3 is CASSYDGTLGYTF. The CDR3 nucleotides are TGCGCCAGCAGCTACGACGGGACGCTCGGCTACACCTTC. V and J are TRBV5-1 and TRBJ1-2; D may be TRBD1 (5 bases). Germline CDR1 and CDR2: SGHRS and YFSETQ. The CDR3 loop spans 13 amino acids. The germline V and J ends were trimmed by 3 bases and 8 bases, with 14 bases remaining between them. Looking up the rest from reference TRBV5-1 and TRBJ1-2 gives the full variable domain: KAGVTQTPRYLIKTRGQQVTLSCSPISGHRSVSWYQQTPGQGLQFLFEYFSETQRNKGNFPGRFSGRQFSNSRSEMNVSTLELGDSALYLCASSYDGTLGYTFGSGTRLTVV.

This clonotype occurred a few times. The chain joins TRBV29-1 to TRBJ2-3; D ambiguous. Trimming stripped 1 base from V and 5 bases from J, with 7 bases between. Germline V gene data show CDR1 as SQVTM and CDR2 as ANQGSEA. This CDR3 comprises 12 residues. DNA for the CDR3: TGCAGCGTTGAAGTGGCTGGAGATACGCAGTATTTT. Encoded protein: CSVEVAGDTQYF.

To note about this clonotype: The conserved final phenylalanine or tryptophan is absent from the CDR3, which likely points to a read error. The DNA for the CDR3 is TGTGCCAGCAGCTTCCTCGGGATAGATACGCAGTATCTT. Translated, it gives CASSFLGIDTQYL. The genes are TRBV11-2 and TRBJ2-3, with D maybe TRBD2 (5 bases). V lost 3 bases to trimming and J lost 5 bases, with 9 bases between them. The germline V gene encodes CDR1 SGHAT and CDR2 FQNNGV. This CDR3 has 13 residues.

A word on this clonotype: Here the CDR3 omits its conserved ending phenylalanine or tryptophan, so a read error is the likely source. The chain has TRBV4-2 and TRBJ1-1, with no clear D. CDR1 is LGHNA and CDR2 is YNFKEQ in the germline V gene. The CDR3 spans 13 residues. The CDR3 nucleotides read TGTGCCGGCAGGCTAAAGAGGGACACTGAAGCTTTCCTT. Protein: CAGRLKRDTEAFL.